The present T cell receptor (beta chain) was sequenced within a study of T cells in Graves' hyperthyroidism and ophthalmopathy. General study results and limits: In validation, the model predicted ophthalmopathy. These predictions came a median about 6.8 months before onset.

Using RNA transcripts as the source, TCR beta CDR3 regions were amplified. During a first-round RT-PCR of the TCR CDR3, the HTBI primer set was used. TCRdb reprocessed the multiplex PCR reads with MiXCR, giving one entry per CDR3 protein. Here the sample spans 550,000 to 850,000 distinct CDR3 sequences, under 20% being singletons. Those with hyperthyroidism were 18 to 65 years old, newly diagnosed, and ill for under 2 months. The diagnostic basis comprised clinical symptoms, serum thyroxine and TRAb, thyroid ultrasound and orbital computed tomography. Fresh peripheral blood, roughly 10 ml, was the source of the PBMCs. At least ten counts were recorded for this clonotype. Antigen: not known. This clonotype was sampled from a woman between 45 and 60 years old with Graves' hyperthyroidism that later progressed to Graves' ophthalmopathy. The sample taken for sequencing was blood.

The CDR3 protein is CASSLALVPDTEAFF. For the CDR3, the DNA is TGCGCCAGCAGCTTGGCCCTGGTTCCGGACACTGAAGCTTTCTTT. V is TRBV5-1 and J is TRBJ1-1; D gene unclear. Deletions cut 0 bases from V and 3 bases from J, with 12 bases between. CDR1 is SGHRS and CDR2 is YFSETQ in the germline V gene. This CDR3 is 15 amino acids long.